A single sample gave rise to the 32 T cell receptor beta chains below, sequenced in a study of cytomegalovirus exposure and HLA in healthy donors. Some clones are missing from TCRdb's copy, which holds only in-frame ones; the method was immunoSEQ multiplex PCR. This table has 150,000 to 200,000 clones, 86% appearing once. Material for sequencing was PBMCs. These receptors were taken from a woman aged 18-29 years in good health and CMV-seronegative.

This chain uses TRBV6-1 with TRBJ1-1; TRBD1 matches 8 bases. V gave up 5 bases and J gave up 4 bases; unmatched junction bases: 6. The length of the CDR3 is 14 residues. Germline loops: CDR1 MNHNS, CDR2 SASEGT. CDR3 loop: CASSWTGMTTEAFF. CDR3 in DNA: TGTGCCAGCAGTTGGACAGGGATGACCACTGAAGCTTTCTTT.

V usage is TRBV5-1 and J usage is TRBJ2-7, with 13 bases aligning to TRBD2. Germline V gene sequence: CDR1 SGHRS, CDR2 YFSETQ. This CDR3 is built from 15 residues. V lost 5 bases, J lost 4 bases, and 6 bases stayed unmatched. CDR3 amino acids: CASSPTSGREYEQYF. The CDR3, as DNA: TGCGCCAGCAGTCCTACTAGCGGGAGGGAGTACGAGCAGTACTTC. The whole variable domain, filled in from reference TRBV5-1 and TRBJ2-7, reads KAGVTQTPRYLIKTRGQQVTLSCSPISGHRSVSWYQQTPGQGLQFLFEYFSETQRNKGNFPGRFSGRQFSNSRSEMNVSTLELGDSALYLCASSPTSGREYEQYFGPGTRLTVT.

The rearrangement uses TRBV9 and TRBJ2-5, with TRBD2 matching over 10 bases. J was trimmed by 2 bases and V by 4 bases; bases with no gene match: 5. From germline, CDR1 is SGDLS and CDR2 YYNGEE. This CDR3 contains 15 residues. CDR3 nucleotide sequence: TGTGCCAGCAGCTCTAGCGGGGGCTTTCAAGAGACCCAGTACTTC. Protein sequence: CASSSSGGFQETQYF.

This clone was found a few times. The chain employs TRBV4-1 and TRBJ2-1; D is undetermined. V dropped 0 bases and J dropped 6 bases, with 6 bases sitting between them. Germline assignment: CDR1 MGHRA and CDR2 YSYEKL. CDR3 length: 13 amino acids. This CDR3 reads CASSQERVNEQFF. CDR3 nucleotides: TGCGCCAGCAGCCAAGAACGAGTCAATGAGCAGTTCTTC.

This chain joins TRBV5-1 and TRBJ2-1; 15 nucleotides agree with TRBD2. The ends lost 5 bases at V and 5 bases at J; junction bases unmatched: 14. The CDR3 is 19 amino acids. Per germline, CDR1 SGHRS and CDR2 YFSETQ. This chain's CDR3 is CASSTRRGLAGGLDNEQFF. In DNA, the CDR3 is TGCGCCAGCAGTACCCGTAGAGGACTAGCGGGGGGGCTGGACAATGAGCAGTTCTTC.

The chain carries TRBV7-3 and TRBJ2-3, with D unclear. The length of the CDR3 is 11 residues. V dropped 3 bases and J dropped 5 bases, with 3 bases sitting between them. CDR1 SGHTA and CDR2 FQGTGA come from the germline V gene. This CDR3 reads CASSFGDTQYF. The CDR3 bases are TGTGCCAGCAGCTTCGGAGATACGCAGTATTTT.

The chain links TRBV7-9 to TRBJ2-5; TRBD1 agrees at 7 bases. V shed 2 bases, J shed 2 bases, and the junction held 8 bases outside the gene matches. The CDR3 runs to 16 residues. Looked up from germline, CDR1 is SEHNR and CDR2 is FQNEAQ (reference sequence). CDR3 residues: CASSLSPGQLQETQYF. CDR3 in DNA: TGTGCCAGCAGCTTAAGCCCGGGACAGCTACAAGAGACCCAGTACTTC.

This chain joins TRBV19 and TRBJ1-2; 7 nucleotides align to TRBD1. CDR1 is LNHDA, CDR2 SQIVND, per germline (reference sequence). The CDR3 loop spans 12 amino acids. V lost 8 bases and J lost 2; bases outside the gene matches: 2. CDR3 in amino acids: CASLDRNYGYTF. CDR3 in DNA: TGTGCCAGTTTGGACAGGAACTATGGCTACACCTTC.

Of note for this clone: This CDR3 is also generated by other DNA sequences in the sample. The CDR3 nucleotides are TGTGCCAGCAGTTACCGGGACAGGGGAGAAGCTTTCTTT. Encoded protein: CASSYRDRGEAFF. The J gene is TRBJ1-1, the V gene TRBV6-5, with TRBD1 matching over 10 bases. This CDR3 has 13 amino acids. J lost 8 bases, V lost 2 bases, and 2 bases had no gene match. Per the germline V gene, CDR1 is MNHEY and CDR2 is SVGAGI.

The rearrangement uses TRBV19 and TRBJ2-2; D possibly corresponds to TRBD2 (5 bases). The CDR3 is 15 residues long. With 3 bases removed from V and 6 bases from J, the gap between germline ends came to 14 bases. The germline V gene has CDR1 LNHDA and CDR2 SQIVND (reference sequence). CDR3 sequence (DNA): TGTGCCAGTAGTATCCCTGCTAGCTCTCCCGGGGAGCTGTTTTTT. This codes for CASSIPASSPGELFF.

The rearrangement links TRBV7-6 to TRBJ2-7; 13 nucleotides agree with TRBD2. The germline gives CDR1 SGHVS, CDR2 FNYEAQ. There are 18 residues in the CDR3. Trimming removed 0 bases from V and 6 bases from J; junction bases left unmatched: 11. The chain's CDR3 is CASSLAPPSTSGRVEQYF. The DNA of the CDR3 is TGTGCCAGCAGCTTAGCCCCTCCCAGTACTAGCGGGAGGGTCGAGCAGTACTTC.

This clone has a handful of counts. CDR3 in amino acids: CATRPTGLTNTGELFF. CDR3 coding DNA: TGTGCCACCAGACCCACCGGGTTAACGAACACCGGGGAGCTGTTTTTT. This rearrangement joins TRBV15 to TRBJ2-2; D gene uncertain. Trimming took off 6 bases at V and 0 bases at J, with 14 bases between the two ends. Germline V gene lookup returns CDR1 LNHNV and CDR2 YYDKDF (reference sequence). The CDR3 sequence is 16 residues long.

The chain is built from TRBV19 and TRBJ1-2; D uncertain. The germline gives CDR1 LNHDA, CDR2 SQIVND (reference sequence). The CDR3 is made up of 17 amino acids. V lost 7 bases, J lost 1 base, and 22 bases lay in between. CDR3 amino acids: CASTAGYGGNNNYGYTF. As DNA, the CDR3 is TGTGCCAGTACCGCAGGATACGGAGGGAACAATAACTATGGCTACACCTTC.

The rearrangement uses TRBV10-3 and TRBJ2-7; TRBD1 aligns across 10 bases. The germline V gene encodes CDR1 ENHRY and CDR2 SYGVKD. With V trimmed by 10 bases and J by 7 bases, 16 bases remained unmatched. This CDR3 contains 15 residues. The CDR3 sequence: CATAGGDRGLEEQYF. CDR3 nucleotides: TGTGCCACAGCCGGCGGGGACAGGGGTTTAGAGGAGCAGTACTTC.

V gene TRBV2 combines with J gene TRBJ2-1; D is unresolved. The CDR3 runs to 14 residues. Deletions cut 2 bases from V and 7 bases from J, with 12 bases between. Germline V gene sequence: CDR1 SNHLY, CDR2 FYNNEI. The CDR3 DNA follows: TGTGCCAGCAGTGAAATTCCCGGAGAGAATGAGCAGTTCTTC. Encoded protein: CASSEIPGENEQFF.

This clone was seen many times. V and J are TRBV7-9 and TRBJ2-2, with D maybe TRBD2 (5 bases). V was pared by 1 base and J by 8 bases, with 11 bases between. CDR3 size: 14 residues. Germline CDR1 is SEHNR and CDR2 is FQNEAQ (reference sequence). CDR3 sequence: CASSLGRTRGELFF. DNA for the CDR3: TGTGCCAGCAGCTTAGGGAGGACGAGAGGGGAGCTGTTTTTT. Filled out from reference TRBV7-9 and TRBJ2-2, the complete variable domain reads DTGVSQNPRHKITKRGQNVTFRCDPISEHNRLYWYRQTLGQGPEFLTYFQNEAQLEKSRLLSDRFSAERPKGSFSTLEIQRTEQGDSAMYLCASSLGRTRGELFFGEGSRLTVL.

J is TRBJ2-2 and V is TRBV5-1; TRBD2 matches at 13 bases. CDR1 and CDR2 from the germline V gene are SGHRS and YFSETQ. J lost 4 bases, V lost 4 bases, and 4 bases had no gene match. CDR3 length: 16 residues. CDR3 nucleotide sequence: TGCGCCAGCAGCCGGACTAGCGGGAGACCCACCGGGGAGCTGTTTTTT. Translated, it gives CASSRTSGRPTGELFF.

The gene calls are TRBV13 and TRBJ1-1; 9 positions match TRBD1. The germline gives CDR1 PRHDT, CDR2 FYEKMQ (reference sequence). The trim removed 3 bases at V and 2 bases at J, leaving 4 bases unmatched. This CDR3 is built from 15 residues. CDR3 sequence: CASSFPGQGNTEAFF. CDR3 coding DNA: TGTGCCAGCAGCTTTCCGGGACAGGGAAACACTGAAGCTTTCTTT.

The chain employs TRBV7-9 and TRBJ2-7; 14 bases are a match to TRBD2. V lost 5 bases and J lost 0; bases outside the gene matches: 9. Germline loops: CDR1 SEHNR, CDR2 FQNEAQ (reference sequence). The CDR3 is made up of 18 amino acids. Written as DNA, the CDR3 is TGTGCCAGCAGCCTCGGACTAGCGGGAGGACCTAGCTCCTACGAGCAGTACTTC. It specifies CASSLGLAGGPSSYEQYF.

In its sample, this clone was seen a few times. The chain has TRBV11-1 and TRBJ1-5; 7 positions match TRBD1. CDR1 SGHAT and CDR2 FQDESV come from the germline V gene (reference sequence). CDR3 size: 13 residues. V shed 5 bases, J shed 7 bases, and the junction held 5 bases outside the gene matches. The CDR3 DNA follows: TGTGCCAGCAGCGGTGACAGGGCGCAGCCCCAGCATTTT. Translation gives CASSGDRAQPQHF.

The chain joins TRBV5-6 to TRBJ2-7; 11 nucleotides line up with TRBD1. This CDR3 comprises 15 residues. V trimming: 1 base; J trimming: 6 bases; junction bases outside the gene matches: 6. The germline gives CDR1 SGHDT, CDR2 YYEEEE. Here the CDR3 DNA reads TGTGCCAGCAGCTTGAGCATGGGGACAGGGGGCGAGCAGTACTTC. Protein: CASSLSMGTGGEQYF. Together with reference TRBV5-6 and TRBJ2-7, the CDR3 gives the full variable domain: DAGVTQSPTHLIKTRGQQVTLRCSPKSGHDTVSWYQQALGQGPQFIFQYYEEEERQRGNFPDRFSGHQFPNYSSELNVNALLLGDSALYLCASSLSMGTGGEQYFGPGTRLTVT.

V is TRBV5-4 and J is TRBJ2-1; TRBD2 aligns across 7 bases. CDR1 and CDR2 (germline): SGHNT, YYREEE (reference sequence). The CDR3 extends over 14 amino acids. Trimming cost V 6 bases and J 9 bases; bases outside gene matches: 12. The CDR3 nucleotides read TGTGCCAGCAAATCCCCGCTAGCGGAGGGTGAGCAGTTCTTC. Protein product: CASKSPLAEGEQFF.

J is TRBJ2-7 and V is TRBV5-1; the D gene is possibly TRBD2 (6 bases). The CDR3 is 15 residues long. Germline CDR1 and CDR2: SGHRS and YFSETQ. Trimming left V 0 bases short and J 5 bases short, with 15 bases between. This chain's CDR3 is CASSLGGEFGDEQYF. The CDR3 DNA reads as TGCGCCAGCAGCTTGGGCGGGGAGTTTGGAGACGAGCAGTACTTC.

The chain joins TRBV12-5 to TRBJ1-5; D perhaps matches TRBD1 (5 bases). Trimming removed 5 bases at V and 2 bases at J, with 16 bases between. Looked up from germline, CDR1 is LGHNT and CDR2 is FRNRAP. CDR3 length: 16 residues. The CDR3 nucleotides are TGTGCTAGTGGTATCCCTGCTTGGGGGGGCAATCAGCCCCAGCATTTT. Its translation is CASGIPAWGGNQPQHF.

The gene calls are TRBV5-1 and TRBJ2-1; 7 nucleotides match TRBD2. The V and J ends lost 2 bases and 5 bases, in that order; junction bases with no gene match: 13. The CDR3 runs to 17 residues. Germline values: CDR1 SGHRS, CDR2 YFSETQ. CDR3: CASSFSGTTPRDNEQFF. Written as DNA, the CDR3 is TGCGCCAGCAGCTTCTCCGGGACTACCCCTCGGGACAATGAGCAGTTCTTC.

The chain combines TRBV18 with TRBJ2-1, with 8 bases fitting TRBD2. The germline gives CDR1 KGHSH, CDR2 LQKENI. The CDR3 extends over 16 amino acids. Unmatched junction bases numbered 11, after V lost 2 bases and J lost 8 bases. The DNA for the CDR3 is TGTGCCAGCTCACCAGAAGGACTAGCCGGAGGTGATGAGCAGTTCTTC. Its translation: CASSPEGLAGGDEQFF.

In this sample, this clone turned up once. J is TRBJ1-6 and V is TRBV29-1, with 9 bases identical to TRBD1. After removal of 7 bases from V and 4 bases from J, the junction contained 8 bases not matched to a gene. The CDR3 totals 15 residues. Germline-derived CDR1 and CDR2 are SQVTM and ANQGSEA. DNA of the CDR3: TGCAGCGCCGCGACCGGGACAGGGTATAATTCACCCCTCCACTTT. Amino acid sequence: CSAATGTGYNSPLHF.

This clone was recorded a few times. The junction and the germline gene differ at one end; a read error may be behind it. The V and J genes are TRBV19 and TRBJ2-4; a weak D match, TRBD2 (7 bases). Germline-derived CDR1 and CDR2 are LNHDA and SQIVND (reference sequence). This CDR3 region has 10 residues. For the CDR3, the DNA is TGTGCCAGTAACACCAAGGGGGGGAACTTC. Translating gives CASNTKGGNF.

The chain joins TRBV19 to TRBJ1-2, with unresolved D. Trimming took off 2 bases at V and 3 bases at J, with 7 bases between the two ends. The CDR3 contains 13 residues. Germline V gives CDR1 LNHDA, CDR2 SQIVND (reference sequence). The CDR3 protein is CASSISSDYGYTF. The CDR3 DNA sequence: TGTGCCAGTAGTATATCTTCAGACTATGGCTACACCTTC.

In its sample, this clone was seen once. The chain has TRBV19 and TRBJ2-2, with D maybe TRBD1 (6 bases). Germline assignment: CDR1 LNHDA and CDR2 SQIVND (reference sequence). This CDR3 has 16 amino acids. The V gene lost 5 bases and the J gene lost 1 base, with 14 bases spanning the gap. The CDR3 DNA is TGTGCCAGTAGTGTGGGGGCCCCTGGGAACACCGGGGAGCTGTTTTTT. It codes for CASSVGAPGNTGELFF.

The CDR3 region is CASSVGTSGRGLETQYF. DNA of the CDR3: TGTGCCAGCAGCGTAGGGACTAGCGGGAGGGGGTTAGAGACCCAGTACTTC. V gene TRBV9 combines with J gene TRBJ2-5, with TRBD2 matching over 15 bases. The CDR3 is 17 amino acids. Germline CDR1 and CDR2: SGDLS and YYNGEE. The V and J ends lost 0 bases and 4 bases, in that order; junction bases with no gene match: 4.

The rearrangement uses TRBV28 and TRBJ2-7; TRBD2 aligns across 10 bases. The length of the CDR3 is 17 residues. The junction had 11 bases not matched to a gene; V was cut back by 1 base and J by 5 bases. Germline CDR1 and CDR2: MDHEN and SYDVKM. The CDR3 DNA follows: TGTGCCAGCAGTTTATTAAAAGTAGCGGGGGGTACAAACGAGCAGTACTTC. Its protein product is CASSLLKVAGGTNEQYF. The whole variable domain, filled in from reference TRBV28 and TRBJ2-7, reads DVKVTQSSRYLVKRTGEKVFLECVQDMDHENMFWYRQDPGLGLRLIYFSYDVKMKEKGDIPEGYSVSREKKERFSLILESASTNQTSMYLCASSLLKVAGGTNEQYFGPGTRLTVT.